A selection of T cell receptor beta chains follows, all from one sample in a study of T cell clonotyping in hematopoietic cell transplantation. Sequencing used immunoSEQ multiplex PCR; TCRdb keeps in-frame clones, though not all of them. The sample lists about 45,000 clones, around 80% occurring once. The sequencing used peripheral blood mononuclear cells, collected before stem cell transplant. Receptors originate from a man aged 55 to 70 with myelodysplastic syndrome. Some clones in this sample may be carry-over from other donors' samples. CDR3s include the opening cysteine and the closing phenylalanine or tryptophan. Each record gives: clone size, CDR3 length, V gene, D gene, J gene, CDR3 DNA, CDR3 protein. D genes are given only for firm matches. The listing skips clone size in some rows; elsewhere it reads once, few, many or a size class.

>-|16|TRBV7-2|TRBD2|TRBJ2-5
TGTGCCAGCAGCCGGGGGGAGGGTGAGGGTTGGGAGACCCAGTACTTC
CASSRGEGEGWETQYF
>-|15|TRBV7-6|-|TRBJ2-7
TGTGCCAGCAGCTTAGTTTACGGGAATATACGCGAGCAGTACTTC
CASSLVYGNIREQYF
>-|20|TRBV4-3|TRBD2|TRBJ2-2
TGCGCCAGCAGCCAAGATCCGGGGGTAGCGGGGGCGCAGAACACCGGGGAGCTGTTTTTT
CASSQDPGVAGAQNTGELFF
>-|16|TRBV29-1|TRBD2|TRBJ2-3
TGCAGCGTTGAAGATGAACTAGCGGCCTTCACAGATACGCAGTATTTT
CSVEDELAAFTDTQYF
>-|16|TRBV5-1|-|TRBJ1-3
TGCGCCAGCAGGGAGGACTTTATGGGGTCTGGAAACACCATATATTTT
CASREDFMGSGNTIYF
>-|19|TRBV28|TRBD1|TRBJ1-1
TGTGCCAGCAGTTTACTCCAGCTCCGGGACAGGGCTCAAAACACTGAAGCTTTCTTT
CASSLLQLRDRAQNTEAFF
>-|14|TRBV7-2|-|TRBJ1-2
TGTGCCAGCAGCTTAGGGGTTAGTAACTATGGCTACACCTTC
CASSLGVSNYGYTF
>-|14|TRBV29-1|-|TRBJ1-2
TGCAGCGTTGAGGACCACGGGGAATACTATGGCTACACCTTC
CSVEDHGEYYGYTF
>-|14|TRBV10-3|TRBD1|TRBJ1-2
TGTGCCATCAGTGAGCAGGGACAGAACTATGGCTACACCTTC
CAISEQGQNYGYTF
>-|20|TRBV7-8|-|TRBJ1-3
TGTGCCAGCAGCCCCGGCGCTCGGGCAGTCAGTACATTATCTGGAAACACCATATATTTT
CASSPGARAVSTLSGNTIYF
>few|13|TRBV6-5|-|TRBJ1-4
TGTGCCAGCAGTTACTTTTCCGGGGGCAAACTGTTTTTT
CASSYFSGGKLFF
>-|13|TRBV9|-|TRBJ2-3
TGTGCCAGCAGCGTAGACTCCACAGATACGCAGTATTTT
CASSVDSTDTQYF
>once|15|TRBV6-6|TRBD2|TRBJ2-5
TGTGCCAGTTCCCTAAGGCGGGGGGAGACAGAGACCCAGTACTTC
CASSLRRGETETQYF
>-|14|TRBV5-1|-|TRBJ1-1
TGCGCCAGCAGCCGCCAAGGGCCGAACACTGAAGCTTTCTTT
CASSRQGPNTEAFF
>-|13|TRBV30|-|TRBJ1-1
TGTGCCTGGAGAGAGATGGGCAGGGCTGAAGCTTTCTTT
CAWREMGRAEAFF
>-|16|TRBV25-1|-|TRBJ1-2
TGTGCCAGCAGTGCGGGGCTAGGAGCGGATAACTATGGCTACACCTTC
CASSAGLGADNYGYTF
>-|13|TRBV15|-|TRBJ1-2
TGTGCCACCAGCAGAGATGGACGTGGTGGCTACACCTTC
CATSRDGRGGYTF
>-|14|TRBV7-7|-|TRBJ2-5
TGTGCTAGCAGCTTAGATCGGGGGCGTGAGACCCAGTACTTC
CASSLDRGRETQYF
>-|15|TRBV6-5|TRBD1|TRBJ1-1
TGTGCCAGCAGTTATGGGGACAGGGAAGGCACTGAAGCTTTCTTT
CASSYGDREGTEAFF
>-|17|TRBV18|TRBD1|TRBJ1-4
TGTGCCAGCTCACCCCTACAGGGGGCCGCAACTAATGAAAAACTGTTTTTT
CASSPLQGAATNEKLFF
>-|16|TRBV7-8|-|TRBJ1-5
TGTGCCAGCAGCTCGGGGGCCCTCAATAGCAATCAGCCCCAGCATTTT
CASSSGALNSNQPQHF
>-|14|TRBV5-6|-|TRBJ1-1
TGTGCCAGCACCCGGGACCTGGGAGGCACTGAAGCTTTCTTT
CASTRDLGGTEAFF
>-|16|TRBV7-2|TRBD1|TRBJ1-4
TGTGCCAGCAGCAAGACAGGGTCGGCGACTAATGAAAAACTGTTTTTT
CASSKTGSATNEKLFF
>-|18|TRBV4-3|-|TRBJ2-6
TGCGCCAGCAGCCAAGATCTTCCAGGGCCCACTGGGGCCAACGTCCTGACTTTC
CASSQDLPGPTGANVLTF
>-|15|TRBV19|-|TRBJ1-3
TGTGCCAGTAGTATAGGAAAGAGCTCTGGAAACACCATATATTTT
CASSIGKSSGNTIYF
>-|15|TRBV19|-|TRBJ1-2
TGTGCCAGTAGTATCATCGCAGAGGCTAACTATGGCTACACCTTC
CASSIIAEANYGYTF
>few|13|TRBV30|-|TRBJ1-1
TGTGCCTGGAGTCCCAGGGCTGGGACTGAAGCTTTCTTT
CAWSPRAGTEAFF
>-|15|TRBV6-6|-|TRBJ1-6
TGTGCCAGCAGGGTACAAGTGGGGGGTTCCTCACCCCTCCACTTT
CASRVQVGGSSPLHF
>-|16|TRBV19|TRBD2|TRBJ2-2
TGTGCCAGTAGTAGAAAAGCGGGGGGGTCGGCCGGGGAGCTGTTTTTT
CASSRKAGGSAGELFF
>-|14|TRBV10-3|-|TRBJ1-3
TGTGCCATCAGCCAGGCCGGGGGGGGAAACACCATATATTTT
CAISQAGGGNTIYF
>-|15|TRBV9|TRBD1|TRBJ2-2
TGTGCCAGCAGCTCCCGACAGGGAAGCACCGGGGAGCTGTTTTTT
CASSSRQGSTGELFF
>few|17|TRBV4-2|-|TRBJ1-6
TGTGCCAGCAGCCAAATGGAGGACTCCGCACGGAATTCACCCCTCCACTTT
CASSQMEDSARNSPLHF
>-|14|TRBV29-1|-|TRBJ1-2
TGCAGCGTTGATAGCACCGACAGAGTCTATGGCTACACCTTC
CSVDSTDRVYGYTF
>-|11|TRBV30|-|TRBJ2-7
TGTGCCTGGAGCGGGGATTACGAGCAGTACTTC
CAWSGDYEQYF
>-|16|TRBV7-9|-|TRBJ2-3
TGTGCCAGCAGCAAAACCATGGGAATCCTCACAGATACGCAGTATTTT
CASSKTMGILTDTQYF
>-|12|TRBV7-9|-|TRBJ2-7
TGTGCCAGCAGCCCCCAGCTGAGCGAGCAGTACTTC
CASSPQLSEQYF
>-|16|TRBV7-8|TRBD1|TRBJ1-1
TGTGCCAGCAGCTTAGGCCAGGGGGCTAAGGGCACTGAAGCTTTCTTT
CASSLGQGAKGTEAFF
>-|15|TRBV5-1|TRBD1|TRBJ2-5
TGCGCCAGCAGCTTGGTGGTTGCAGGGGGAGAGACCCAGTACTTC
CASSLVVAGGETQYF
>-|11|TRBV7-9|-|TRBJ2-2
TGTGCCACCGGCCGTTCCCAGGGAAGCTTTTTT
CATGRSQGSFF
>few|13|TRBV19|-|TRBJ1-1
TGTGCCAGTACTGAGCGTACGAACACTGAAGCTTTCTTT
CASTERTNTEAFF
>-|15|TRBV5-1|-|TRBJ1-1
TGCGCCAGCAGCTTGGTAGATCCAGGGACCACTGAAGCTTTCTTT
CASSLVDPGTTEAFF
>-|13|TRBV27|TRBD1|TRBJ2-5
TGTGCCAGCAGGCCAGGGGGCATCGGGACCCAGTACTTC
CASRPGGIGTQYF
>-|14|TRBV9|-|TRBJ2-3
TGTGCCAGCAGCGTAGGGGAAACAACAGATACGCAGTATTTT
CASSVGETTDTQYF
>-|15|TRBV9|-|TRBJ2-3
TGTGCCAGCGCATCTCGGGACAAACCTTGGGATACGCAGTATTTT
CASASRDKPWDTQYF
>-|13|TRBV2|-|TRBJ1-5
TGTGCCAGCAAAGGCAGCCGCAATCAGCCCCAGCATTTT
CASKGSRNQPQHF
>-|13|TRBV29-1|TRBD1|TRBJ1-4
TGCAGCCCATGGGGGACAGGGGAAGAAAAACTGTTTTTT
CSPWGTGEEKLFF
>-|11|TRBV20-1|-|TRBJ2-1
TGCAGTGCTGGACAGTACAATGAGCAGTTCTTC
CSAGQYNEQFF
>-|13|TRBV7-9|-|TRBJ1-2
TGTGCCAGCAGCCAAGGGGAGGCTCGGGGCTACACCTTC
CASSQGEARGYTF
>-|15|TRBV19|-|TRBJ1-1
TGTGCCAGTAGTATGCTGGAAAAATTAAACACTGAAGCTTTCTTT
CASSMLEKLNTEAFF
>-|14|TRBV11-2|-|TRBJ1-1
TGTGCCAGCAGCTTAGGACAGCTGAACACTGAAGCTTTCTTT
CASSLGQLNTEAFF
>-|15|TRBV4-3|TRBD2|TRBJ2-7
TGCGCCAGCAGCCAAGTGCACTCGGGGGGCTACGAGCAGTACTTC
CASSQVHSGGYEQYF
>-|13|TRBV5-1|-|TRBJ2-5
TGCGCCAGCTCGTCCAGGGGCCAAGAGACCCAGTACTTC
CASSSRGQETQYF
>-|14|TRBV5-1|TRBD2|TRBJ2-1
TGCGCCAGCACCGGGACTAGTCCTTACAATGAGCAGTTCTTC
CASTGTSPYNEQFF
>-|17|TRBV5-4|TRBD2|TRBJ2-5
TGTGCCAGCAGCGCCTCCGGGCGGGGGGTTTTGAAAGAGACCCAGTACTTC
CASSASGRGVLKETQYF
>-|15|TRBV7-9|-|TRBJ2-2
TGTGCCAGCAGCTCACAGGGTTGGGACACCGGGGAGCTGTTTTTT
CASSSQGWDTGELFF